These 11 T cell receptor beta chains were all obtained from the same sample, sequenced in a study of Graves' ophthalmopathy and Graves' hyperthyroidism. Amplification of TCR beta CDR3 regions used RNA transcripts. First-round RT-PCR employed HTBI primers, with a second-round multiplex PCR after it. TCRdb independently ran MiXCR on the multiplex PCR reads; one entry per CDR3 protein. This sample has some 370,000 distinct CDR3 sequences; approximately 17% occur once, and the top ten carry 2% to 3%. Sequencing was done on a sample of peripheral blood. The receptor set was obtained from an adult woman with stable Graves' hyperthyroidism.

This clonotype turned up a few times. This chain connects TRBV7-2 to TRBJ2-3; TRBD1 agrees at 8 bases. V gave up 0 bases and J gave up 1 base; unmatched junction bases: 3. This CDR3 spans 16 amino acids. CDR1 and CDR2 from the germline V gene are SGHTA and FQGNSA. CDR3 sequence reads: CASSLALTGGTDTQYF. The CDR3 DNA follows: TGTGCCAGCAGCTTAGCGCTGACAGGGGGCACAGATACGCAGTATTTT.

This clonotype has just a few counts. The chain links TRBV30 to TRBJ1-5; perhaps TRBD1 as D (6 bases). CDR1 is GTSNPN and CDR2 is SVGIG in the germline V gene (reference sequence). CDR3 size: 14 residues. Trimming took 1 base from V and 4 from J, leaving 11 bases between them. In DNA, the CDR3 is TGTGCCTGGAGTGAAGGAGGGGGTAATCAGCCCCAGCATTTT. Translated, it gives CAWSEGGGNQPQHF.

In its sample, this clonotype was seen many times. The V call is TRBV6-5, the J call TRBJ2-2; D may be TRBD1 (5 bases). V was trimmed by 3 bases and J by 0 bases, leaving 11 bases between them. From germline, CDR1 is MNHEY and CDR2 SVGAGI. The CDR3 is made up of 16 amino acids. The CDR3 protein is CASSYSHRPNTGELFF. For the CDR3, the DNA is TGTGCCAGCAGTTATTCTCACAGGCCGAACACCGGGGAGCTGTTTTTT.

This clonotype came up many times. This chain connects TRBV12-3 or TRBV12-4 to TRBJ2-7; D is unclear. The CDR3 consists of 12 residues. V lost 7 bases and J 4 bases, leaving 11 bases between the germline ends. CDR3 DNA: TGTGCCAGCACTTGGAATCGGTACGAGCAGTACTTC. Encoded protein: CASTWNRYEQYF.

The V gene is TRBV4-1, the J gene TRBJ2-7; TRBD1 matches at 7 bases. This CDR3 has 14 residues. The J segment lost 1 base and the V segment lost 2 bases, leaving 2 bases of the junction unmatched. Germline loops: CDR1 MGHRA, CDR2 YSYEKL. The CDR3 region is CASSQRQGSYEQYF. CDR3 nucleotide sequence: TGCGCCAGCAGCCAACGACAGGGATCCTACGAGCAGTACTTC.

J is TRBJ1-1 and V is TRBV6-2 or TRBV6-3, with a weak D call TRBD1 (6 bases). The CDR3 is 17 residues long. CDR1 is MNHEY and CDR2 is SVGEGT in the germline V gene. V was cut by 2 bases and J by 0 bases, with 16 bases left in between. This CDR3 is CASSYLIADRLNTEAFF. CDR3 coding DNA: TGTGCCAGCAGTTACCTCATTGCGGACAGATTGAACACTGAAGCTTTCTTT.

This clonotype was found many times. The CDR3 nucleotides read TGCAGTGCTACGGACAGGGAATCACCCCAGCATTTT. As protein: CSATDRESPQHF. This chain connects TRBV20-1 to TRBJ1-5; 8 bases map to TRBD1. This CDR3 region has 12 residues. Per the germline V gene, CDR1 is DFQATT and CDR2 is SNEGSKA (reference sequence). Losses at the gene ends were 4 bases for V and 10 bases for J; bases not matched to a gene: 6.

This clonotype was seen many times. The chain joins TRBV12-3 or TRBV12-4 to TRBJ2-7; 10 bases map to TRBD2. This CDR3 comprises 15 residues. The ends lost 5 bases at V and 3 bases at J; junction bases unmatched: 7. The CDR3 region is CASSRAGGGGYEQYF. CDR3 coding DNA: TGTGCCAGCAGTCGAGCGGGAGGGGGCGGCTACGAGCAGTACTTC.

Worth noting for this clonotype: One end of the junction varies from germline; a read error may be responsible. V gene TRBV15 combines with J gene TRBJ1-5; D remains unclear. This CDR3 has 17 residues. Per germline, CDR1 LNHNV and CDR2 YYDKDF (reference sequence). This chain's CDR3 is CVTSLRRALSPPQPQHF. As DNA, the CDR3 is TGTGTCACCAGCCTCCGCCGGGCCCTCAGTCCACCTCAGCCCCAGCATTTT.

This clonotype was found many times. The chain is built from TRBV28 and TRBJ1-2; a weak D match, TRBD1 (5 bases). Trimming cost V 6 bases and J 4 bases, with 21 bases left between them. This CDR3 contains 16 residues. CDR1 and CDR2 (germline): MDHEN, SYDVKM. CDR3 DNA sequence: TGTGCCAGCAGCATAATCCAGACAGCCAAACCCTATGGCTACACCTTC. It is translated as CASSIIQTAKPYGYTF.

Ten or more counts support this clonotype. This sequence joins TRBV19 and TRBJ2-5; TRBD1 or TRBD2 may be the D gene (5 bases each). V lost 3 bases and J 3 bases, leaving 8 bases between the germline ends. Germline V gives CDR1 LNHDA, CDR2 SQIVND (reference sequence). The CDR3 has 13 residues. CDR3 sequence reads: CASSMGEKETQYF. The CDR3 coding sequence is TGTGCCAGTAGTATGGGGGAGAAAGAGACCCAGTACTTC.